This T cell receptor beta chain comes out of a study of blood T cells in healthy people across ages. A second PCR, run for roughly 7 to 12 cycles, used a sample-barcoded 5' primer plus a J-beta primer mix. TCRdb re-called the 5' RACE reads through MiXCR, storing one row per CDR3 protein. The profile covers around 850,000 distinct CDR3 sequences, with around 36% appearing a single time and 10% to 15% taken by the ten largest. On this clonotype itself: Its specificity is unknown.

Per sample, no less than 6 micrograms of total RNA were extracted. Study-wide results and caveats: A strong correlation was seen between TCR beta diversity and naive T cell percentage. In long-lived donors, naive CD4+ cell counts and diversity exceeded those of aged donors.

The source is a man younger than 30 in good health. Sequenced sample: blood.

CDR3 DNA sequence: TGTGCCAGTAGTATATTCAGGGGAGCCCTGAACACTGAAGCTTTCTTT. Translated: CASSIFRGALNTEAFF. This sequence joins TRBV19 and TRBJ1-1; the D gene is possibly TRBD1 (6 bases). From germline, CDR1 is LNHDA and CDR2 SQIVND (reference sequence). This CDR3 is built from 16 residues. The V end was cut by 2 bases, the J end by 0 bases, with 13 bases between.